What follows describes a single T cell receptor beta chain. Antigen specificity is unknown. Using immunoSEQ multiplex PCR, the repertoire was profiled, and TCRdb retains in-frame clones only, with some absent. The sample has 500,000 or so clones, 89% seen once; the top ten hold just over 2.5%. The sample's treatment: over 15 received Ad26.COV2.S at low or high dose, single or two shots; several received placebo; per-sample allocation not given. On day 63 after the first injection, vaccine and placebo recipients gave samples. Based in Boston, the donor was an adult of 18-55 years. The sample is drawn from a study of Ad26.COV2.S vaccination and SARS-CoV-2 variants. Study background: Trial arm assignment for the donor was COV1001 Ad26.COV2.S. Administration of Ad26.COV2.S was intramuscular, either once or twice 56 days apart. Study-level findings and limits: Placebo recipients trailed vaccine recipients in spike-specific TCR breadth.

This clonotype was sampled from a person between 18 and 65 years old who received the Ad26.COV2.S COVID-19 vaccine or a placebo. The sample in question was peripheral blood, obtained in a trial of Ad26.COV2.S vaccine versus placebo.

The CDR3 DNA reads as TGTGCCATCAGTTCACAGGGGGCGACCCCCTCTGGCTACACCTTC. The encoded protein is CAISSQGATPSGYTF. The gene calls are TRBV10-3 and TRBJ1-2, with 9 bases that match TRBD1. Unmatched junction bases numbered 11, after V lost 5 bases and J lost 7 bases. The length of the CDR3 is 15 residues. Germline V gives CDR1 ENHRY, CDR2 SYGVKD.